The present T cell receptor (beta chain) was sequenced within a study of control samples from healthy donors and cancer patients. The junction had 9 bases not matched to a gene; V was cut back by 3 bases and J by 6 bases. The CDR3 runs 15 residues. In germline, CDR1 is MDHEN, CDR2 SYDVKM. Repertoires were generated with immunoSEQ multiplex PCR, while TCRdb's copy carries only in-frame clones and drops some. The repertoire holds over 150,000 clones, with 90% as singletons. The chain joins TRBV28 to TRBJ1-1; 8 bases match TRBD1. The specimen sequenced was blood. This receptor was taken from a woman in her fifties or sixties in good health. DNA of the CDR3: TGTGCCAGCAGTTTTTTATCAGGGGGCGAAGCTGAAGCTTTCTTT. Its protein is CASSFLSGGEAEAFF.